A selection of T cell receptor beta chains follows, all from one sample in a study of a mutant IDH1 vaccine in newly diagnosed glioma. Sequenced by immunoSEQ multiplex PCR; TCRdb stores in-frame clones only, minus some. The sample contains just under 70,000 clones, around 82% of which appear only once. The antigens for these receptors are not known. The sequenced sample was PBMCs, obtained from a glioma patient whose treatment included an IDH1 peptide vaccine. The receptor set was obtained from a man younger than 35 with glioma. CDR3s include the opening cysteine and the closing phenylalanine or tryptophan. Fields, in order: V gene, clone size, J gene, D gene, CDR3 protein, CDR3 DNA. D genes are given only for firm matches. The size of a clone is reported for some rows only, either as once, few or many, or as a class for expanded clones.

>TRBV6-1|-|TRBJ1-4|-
CASGQTVRNEKLFF
TGTGCCAGCGGGCAGACAGTGAGAAATGAAAAACTGTTTTTT
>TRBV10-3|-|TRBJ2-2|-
CAISEGTGELFF
TGTGCCATCAGTGAAGGGACCGGGGAGCTGTTTTTT
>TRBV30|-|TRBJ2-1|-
CAWSPGYYSYNEQFF
TGTGCCTGGAGTCCAGGTTACTATTCCTACAATGAGCAGTTCTTC
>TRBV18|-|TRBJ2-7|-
CASSPSTGRFGEQYF
TGTGCCAGCTCACCGAGTACTGGACGATTCGGCGAGCAGTACTTC
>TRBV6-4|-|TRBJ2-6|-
CASRSSSGANVLTF
TGTGCCAGCCGAAGTAGTTCTGGGGCCAACGTCCTGACTTTC
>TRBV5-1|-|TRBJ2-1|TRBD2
CASKPASGISAEQFF
TGCGCCAGCAAACCGGCTAGCGGGATTTCGGCTGAGCAGTTCTTC
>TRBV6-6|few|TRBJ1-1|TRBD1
CASTPTGQNTEAFF
TGTGCCAGCACCCCGACAGGGCAGAACACTGAAGCTTTCTTT
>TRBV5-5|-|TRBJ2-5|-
CASSLFTGTQETQYF
TGTGCCAGCAGCTTGTTCACCGGGACTCAAGAGACCCAGTACTTC
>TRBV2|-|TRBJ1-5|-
CASKGQGGSNQPQHF
TGTGCCAGCAAGGGGCAAGGGGGAAGCAATCAGCCCCAGCATTTT
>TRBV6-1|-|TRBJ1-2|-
CASSEASGVFYGYTF
TGTGCCAGCAGTGAAGCATCAGGGGTTTTCTATGGCTACACCTTC
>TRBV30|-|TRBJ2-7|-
CAWSVRARPEEQYF
TGTGCCTGGAGTGTTCGAGCCCGACCGGAGGAGCAGTACTTC
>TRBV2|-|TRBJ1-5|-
CASSRGLLNQPQHF
TGTGCCAGCAGTAGGGGCCTCCTCAATCAGCCCCAGCATTTT
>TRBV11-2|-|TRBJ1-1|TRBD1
CASSPGDRVINTEAFF
TGTGCCAGCAGCCCCGGAGACAGGGTAATCAACACTGAAGCTTTCTTT
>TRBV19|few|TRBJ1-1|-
CASTPGQLVLNAFF
TGTGCCAGTACCCCGGGGCAGTTAGTCCTGAACGCTTTCTTT
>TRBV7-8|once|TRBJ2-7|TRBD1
CASSPAGTVYEQYF
TGTGCCAGCAGCCCAGCCGGGACAGTCTACGAGCAGTACTTC
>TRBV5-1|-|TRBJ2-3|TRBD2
CASSLLSGGITDTQYF
TGCGCCAGCAGCCTCCTTAGCGGGGGAATCACAGATACGCAGTATTTT
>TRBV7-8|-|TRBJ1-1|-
CASSSYGVRLMSEAFF
TGTGCCAGCAGCTCCTACGGGGTGCGGCTCATGTCTGAAGCTTTCTTT
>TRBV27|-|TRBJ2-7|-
CASSYSRGYEQYF
TGTGCCAGCAGTTACAGCCGGGGCTACGAGCAGTACTTC
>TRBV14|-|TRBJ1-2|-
CASRKGPGGHYGYTF
TGTGCCAGCAGAAAGGGCCCGGGGGGCCACTATGGCTACACCTTC
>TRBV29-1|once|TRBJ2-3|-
CSVAMNTQYF
TGCAGCGTTGCGATGAATACGCAGTATTTT
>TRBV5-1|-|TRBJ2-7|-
CASSSSYEQYF
TGCGCCAGCAGCAGTTCCTACGAGCAGTACTTC
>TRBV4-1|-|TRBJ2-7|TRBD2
CASSVAGGSYEQYF
TGCGCCAGCAGTGTAGCGGGGGGCTCCTACGAGCAGTACTTC
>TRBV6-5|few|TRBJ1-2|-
CASSYPGGGYTF
TGTGCCAGCAGTTACCCGGGAGGTGGCTACACCTTC
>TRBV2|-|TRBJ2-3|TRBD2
CASSGLAPFTDTQYF
TGTGCCAGCAGTGGACTAGCTCCTTTCACAGATACGCAGTATTTT
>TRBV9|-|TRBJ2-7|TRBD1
CASSVGSGTGVQQYF
TGTGCCAGCAGCGTAGGTTCCGGGACAGGGGTTCAGCAGTACTTC
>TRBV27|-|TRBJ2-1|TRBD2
CASSLGTSGYNEQFF
TGTGCCAGCAGTTTAGGGACTAGCGGGTACAATGAGCAGTTCTTC
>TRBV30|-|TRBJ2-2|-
CAWRRVLFTGELFF
TGTGCCTGGCGCCGGGTTCTGTTCACCGGGGAGCTGTTTTTT
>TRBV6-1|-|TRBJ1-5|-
CASSELSNQPQHF
TGTGCCAGCAGTGAGCTAAGCAATCAGCCCCAGCATTTT
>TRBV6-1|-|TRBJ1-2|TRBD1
CASSEATGTGYGYTF
TGTGCCAGCAGTGAGGCTACAGGGACAGGTTATGGCTACACCTTC
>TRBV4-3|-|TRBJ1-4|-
CASSQDTIGYEKLFF
TGCGCCAGCAGCCAAGATACAATAGGGTATGAAAAACTGTTTTTT
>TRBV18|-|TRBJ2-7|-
CASSPPSSTASQGHEQYF
TGTGCCAGCTCACCACCATCTTCAACCGCCTCACAGGGCCACGAGCAGTACTTC
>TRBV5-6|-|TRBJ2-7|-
CASRRNRASYEQYF
TGTGCCAGCAGGCGAAACAGGGCTTCCTACGAGCAGTACTTC
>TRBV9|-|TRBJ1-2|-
CASSVEGGPYGYTF
TGTGCCAGCAGCGTAGAGGGGGGGCCCTATGGCTACACCTTC
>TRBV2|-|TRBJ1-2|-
CASIDRQSWVYGYTF
TGTGCCAGCATTGACAGACAGTCCTGGGTCTATGGCTACACCTTC
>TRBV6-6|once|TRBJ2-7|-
CASSQGFGIPYEQYF
TGTGCCAGCAGCCAGGGGTTCGGGATACCCTACGAGCAGTACTTC
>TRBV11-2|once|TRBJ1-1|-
CASSFSTGRNNEAFF
TGTGCCAGCAGCTTCTCTACGGGGCGTAATAATGAAGCTTTCTTT
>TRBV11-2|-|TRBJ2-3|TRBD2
CASSPNLRGSDTQYF
TGTGCCAGCAGCCCTAACCTGCGGGGGTCAGATACGCAGTATTTT
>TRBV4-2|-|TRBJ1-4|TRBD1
CASRWEGQGVSGEKLFF
TGTGCCAGCAGATGGGAGGGACAGGGAGTATCAGGAGAAAAACTGTTTTTT
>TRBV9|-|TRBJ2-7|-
CASSVDGGTGSYEQYF
TGTGCCAGCAGCGTAGACGGCGGGACCGGCTCCTACGAGCAGTACTTC
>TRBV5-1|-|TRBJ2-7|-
CASSLGTYSYEQYF
TGCGCCAGCAGCTTGGGGACTTACTCCTACGAGCAGTACTTC
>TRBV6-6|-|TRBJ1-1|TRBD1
CASSRRDRNTEAFF
TGTGCCAGCAGCCGCCGGGACAGGAACACTGAAGCTTTCTTT
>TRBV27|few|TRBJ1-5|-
CASSPSRDQPQHF
TGTGCCAGCAGTCCGTCTAGGGATCAGCCCCAGCATTTT